The entry below describes one T cell receptor beta chain. Its antigen is not identified. This specimen belongs to a study of cytomegalovirus exposure and HLA in healthy donors. Whole-study findings and limits: The productive fraction for most TCR beta V segments was about 87% or about 30% in an earlier analysis. Three of the chains that were CMV-associated were confirmed in vitro to be specific for CMV antigens.

Trimming removed 0 bases from V and 13 bases from J, with 12 bases in between. This CDR3 has 11 residues. Germline CDR1 is GTSNPN and CDR2 is SVGIG (reference sequence). Both 60 Vbeta primers and 13 Jbeta primers went into the PCR. Original analysis: Later reanalysis found around 74 million unique TCR beta chains, around 11 million of them shared. Method: immunoSEQ multiplex PCR; TCRdb's copy keeps in-frame clones and lacks some. V and J calls and clone size are copied from that table; D and trimming were computed from the DNA. The repertoire table contains around 140,000 clones. Healthy bone marrow donors made up the donor group.

The sample consisted of PBMCs. This chain joins TRBV30 and TRBJ2-5; D call uncertain. The sequence came from a woman aged 18-29 years in good health and CMV-seronegative. The DNA of the CDR3 is TGTGCCTGGAGTGTAATGGGCAGGCCGTACTTC. Amino acid sequence: CAWSVMGRPYF.